This TCR beta chain was obtained from a study of T cells after somatic rescue of genetic block (dated by TCRdb to about 2020). About the study as a whole: What the study looked at was long-term robustness, specifically in a T-cell system that came about through somatic rescue of a genetic block in T-cell development.

The CDR3 starts with the cysteine, ends with the phenylalanine, and has 12 residues. Only the CDR3 portion is preserved as DNA: 36 bases, with reading frame beginning at the first base. As encoded in the germline V gene, CDR1 is MDHEN while CDR2 is SYDVKM. Between the V and J ends, shortened by 7 bases and 2 bases respectively, the junction contains 5 bases. Comments on this clone: The target of this receptor is not known. No per-base quality is available; no much larger clone lies one base away.

The library was prepared using the immunoSEQ multiplex PCR assay. In its TCRdb copy, this immuneACCESS table keeps in-frame sequences only and misses some clones. Where compared with another copy, unresolved V genes explain less than half of these, and the others have no known cause. For this sample there are roughly 67,000 clones; about nine tenths appear just once. Around 3% of the sample belongs to the ten largest clones. The sequence was obtained from a man in his forties. The specimen was peripheral blood mononuclear cells (PBMCs). This chain joins TRBV28 to TRBJ2-2; D gene: possibly TRBD2, on 5 matching bases. The base sequence is TGTGCCAGCACTAGCAACACCGGGGAGCTGTTTTTT. Its protein is CASTSNTGELFF.